This TCR beta chain was observed in a study of T cells expressing NK-cell markers. Germline assignment: CDR1 MNHEY and CDR2 SMNVEV (reference sequence). The CDR3 consists of 14 residues. Reanalyzing the 5' RACE reads, TCRdb keeps one entry per CDR3 protein, without DNA. The sample holds about 400,000 distinct CDR3 sequences. This chain connects TRBV27 to TRBJ2-3; TCRdb returns TRBD2, unconfirmable since there is no DNA. The clonotype comes from a woman aged 50 to 65 in good health. Sequenced sample: blood T cells: a sorted CD56 or NKG2C T cell subset, CD4+ or CD8+ T cells, or bulk PBMC T cells (not recorded which). CDR3 in amino acids: CASSLGLETDTQYF.